This is a list of T cell receptor beta chains from one sample in a study of shared clonotypes between healthy human individuals. Profiling relied on immunoSEQ multiplex PCR, and the TCRdb table lists in-frame clones only, not all of them. The sample consists of a few hundred thousand clones, about 96% of them appearing once. The material sequenced was memory CD8+ T cells sorted from blood. Source of these receptors: a man between 25 and 39 years old in good health. Both conserved end residues are part of each CDR3. The D gene is left open where the match is weak. Not every row has a clone size; where given, it reads once, few, many or a size class.

NA TRBJ2-1 14 NA TRBV5-1 CASSLEARDNEQFF TGCGCCAGCAGCTTGGAGGCTAGGGACAATGAGCAGTTCTTC
NA TRBJ1-5 16 TRBD1 TRBV6-6 CASSYSNRGQNQPQHF TGTGCCAGCAGTTACTCGAACAGGGGGCAAAATCAGCCCCAGCATTTT
once TRBJ2-7 14 TRBD2 TRBV7-9 CASSLASGRYEQYF TGTGCCAGCAGCTTAGCTAGCGGGAGATACGAGCAGTACTTC
once TRBJ1-3 14 TRBD1 TRBV28 CASKGQSLGNTIYF TGTGCCAGCAAGGGACAGTCACTTGGAAACACCATATATTTT
NA TRBJ2-3 14 NA TRBV28 CASSLATPTDTQYF TGTGCCAGCAGTTTGGCTACGCCAACAGATACGCAGTATTTT
NA TRBJ2-7 11 NA TRBV28 CASSLRYEQYF TGTGCCAGCAGTTTGAGGTACGAGCAGTACTTC
NA TRBJ2-7 14 NA TRBV6-1 CASSTTRRGYEQYF TGTGCCAGCAGTACCACACGAAGGGGCTACGAGCAGTACTTC
once TRBJ2-7 16 NA TRBV11-2 CASSFLTSQGFYEQYF TGTGCCAGCAGCTTCCTAACTAGCCAAGGATTCTACGAGCAGTACTTC
once TRBJ2-7 14 NA TRBV2 CASLRTESSYEQYF TGTGCCTCCCTCCGGACGGAGAGCTCCTACGAGCAGTACTTC
NA TRBJ1-4 15 NA TRBV19 CASSPLTWGREKLFF TGTGCCAGTAGTCCCCTGACATGGGGCAGAGAAAAACTGTTTTTT
NA TRBJ2-5 16 NA TRBV28 CASSFGGRGIQETQYF TGTGCCAGCAGTTTCGGGGGCAGGGGGATCCAAGAGACCCAGTACTTC
NA TRBJ2-1 17 TRBD2 TRBV7-3 CASSLSPFSGSYNEQFF TGTGCCAGCAGCTTATCGCCCTTTAGCGGGTCCTACAATGAGCAGTTCTTC
NA TRBJ2-7 15 NA TRBV10-1 CASSESTLGAYEQYF TGCGCCAGCAGTGAGTCAACGCTAGGGGCCTACGAGCAGTACTTC
NA TRBJ2-7 15 TRBD2 TRBV5-6 CASSIGTSGSNEQYF TGTGCCAGCAGCATCGGGACTAGCGGGAGCAACGAGCAGTACTTC
NA TRBJ1-5 15 NA TRBV7-9 CASSSAQALGQPQHF TGTGCCAGCAGTTCTGCCCAGGCCTTGGGGCAGCCCCAGCATTTT
NA TRBJ1-2 13 NA TRBV30 CAWSGDKNYGYTF TGTGCCTGGAGTGGAGACAAAAACTATGGCTACACCTTC
NA TRBJ2-7 11 TRBD2 TRBV20-1 CSAGRAYEQYF TGCAGTGCCGGGAGGGCCTACGAGCAGTACTTC
NA TRBJ2-3 12 TRBD2 TRBV28 CATILAGGTQYF TGTGCCACTATACTAGCGGGAGGTACGCAGTATTTT
NA TRBJ1-3 12 NA TRBV10-3 CAISEGGNTIYF TGTGCCATCAGTGAAGGAGGAAACACCATATATTTT
NA TRBJ2-6 18 NA TRBV10-1 CASSRQTSRTKSGQRPDF TGCGCCAGCAGTCGACAAACAAGTCGCACAAAGTCGGGCCAACGTCCTGACTTC